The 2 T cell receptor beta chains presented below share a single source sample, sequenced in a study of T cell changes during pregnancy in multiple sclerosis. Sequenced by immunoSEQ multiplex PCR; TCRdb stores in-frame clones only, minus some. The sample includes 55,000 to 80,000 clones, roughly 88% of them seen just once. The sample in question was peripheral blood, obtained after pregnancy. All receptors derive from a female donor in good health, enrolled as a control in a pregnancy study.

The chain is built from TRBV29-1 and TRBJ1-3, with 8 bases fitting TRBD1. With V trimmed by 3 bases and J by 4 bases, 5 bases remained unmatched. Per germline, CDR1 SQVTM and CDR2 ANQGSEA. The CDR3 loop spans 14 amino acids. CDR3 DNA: TGCAGCGTTGACGACAGGGGCGACGGAAACACCATATATTTT. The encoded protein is CSVDDRGDGNTIYF. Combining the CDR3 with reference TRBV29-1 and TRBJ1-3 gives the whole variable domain SAVISQKPSRDICQRGTSLTIQCQVDSQVTMMFWYRQQPGQSLTLIATANQGSEATYESGFVIDKFPISRPNLTFSTLTVSNMSPEDSSIYLCSVDDRGDGNTIYFGEGSWLTVV.

The CDR3 DNA is TGTGCCAGCAGCTTAGACACTAGCGGGGGGACCAATGAGCAGTTCTTC. Residues: CASSLDTSGGTNEQFF. J is TRBJ2-1 and V is TRBV11-3, with TRBD2 identical over 12 bases. V lost 0 bases and J lost 6; bases outside the gene matches: 3. Germline assignment: CDR1 SGHNT and CDR2 YENEEA. This CDR3 has 16 residues.